This passage covers 27 T cell receptor beta chains from one sample sequenced in a study of neurological immune-mediated disorders. TCRdb ran MiXCR on the 5' RACE reads and lists one entry per CDR3 protein. Among roughly 38,000 distinct CDR3 sequences, 2% to 3% were seen once, and the ten largest hold roughly 12%. The sequenced material came from PBMCs. The receptors come from a man aged 25-40 years with multiple sclerosis.

This clonotype was detected many times. The chain couples TRBV20-1 to TRBJ1-2; D remains unclear. This CDR3 is 12 amino acids long. CDR1 is DFQATT and CDR2 is SNEGSKA in the germline V gene (reference sequence). V gave up 6 bases and J gave up 5 bases, with 13 bases separating them. The CDR3 reads CSAPADVYGYTF. The CDR3, as DNA: TGCAGTGCCCCCGCGGACGTTTATGGCTACACCTTC.

This clonotype was found many times. The chain is built from TRBV7-2 and TRBJ1-1, with 8 bases that match TRBD1. Trimming removed 3 bases from V and 0 bases from J; junction bases left unmatched: 3. This CDR3 region has 15 residues. Germline V gene sequence: CDR1 SGHTA, CDR2 FQGNSA. This CDR3 is CASSFTGGLNTEAFF. The DNA for the CDR3 is TGTGCCAGCAGCTTCACAGGGGGTTTGAACACTGAAGCTTTCTTT. The full variable domain, completed using reference TRBV7-2 and TRBJ1-1, is GAGVSQSPSNKVTEKGKDVELRCDPISGHTALYWYRQSLGQGLEFLIYFQGNSAPDKSGLPSDRFSAERTGGSVSTLTIQRTQQEDSAVYLCASSFTGGLNTEAFFGQGTRLTVV.

This clonotype was observed at least ten times. This chain uses TRBV5-1 with TRBJ2-5; 7 nucleotides match TRBD2. V was clipped by 1 base and J by 5 bases; unmatched bases: 8. The V gene's germline CDR1 is SGHRS and CDR2 YFSETQ. This CDR3 spans 15 amino acids. CDR3 region: CASSLIGGSDETQYF. The CDR3 DNA reads TGCGCCAGCAGCTTGATAGGCGGGAGCGATGAGACCCAGTACTTC.

The table lists this clonotype with many counts. This chain links TRBV4-2 with TRBJ2-3, with a tentative D call TRBD2 (6 bases). The ends were cut back, 0 bases at V and 10 bases at J, with 17 bases in the middle. This CDR3 has 15 amino acids. The V gene's germline CDR1 is LGHNA and CDR2 YNFKEQ. The CDR3 sequence is CASSQDPTSFAAQYF. The CDR3 DNA reads TGTGCCAGCAGCCAAGACCCGACTAGTTTTGCTGCGCAGTATTTT.

Many counts were recorded for this clonotype. A junction end diverges from the germline sequence, so it may reflect a read error. The chain uses TRBV12-3 or TRBV12-4 and TRBJ2-5; no reliable D call. The CDR3 sequence is 15 residues long. The CDR3 reads CASSLPAPNHETQYF. CDR3 coding DNA: TGTGCCAGCAGTCTTCCGGCACCCAACCATGAGACCCAGTACTTC.

This clonotype was seen many times. The V and J genes are TRBV28 and TRBJ1-5; TRBD1 is a possible D gene (5 bases). Germline V gene lookup returns CDR1 MDHEN and CDR2 SYDVKM. The CDR3 totals 16 residues. Trimming removed 3 bases from V and 6 bases from J, with 18 bases in between. This CDR3 is CASSFESGTGGQPQHF. The CDR3 region has the DNA TGTGCCAGCAGTTTCGAGTCAGGGACGGGGGGTCAGCCCCAGCATTTT.

This clonotype was found many times. The rearrangement joins TRBV20-1 to TRBJ1-2, with 9 positions matching TRBD1. V was clipped by 0 bases and J by 3 bases; unmatched bases: 5. In germline, CDR1 is DFQATT, CDR2 SNEGSKA (reference sequence). There are 15 residues in the CDR3. The CDR3 spells CSAREGQGHYYGYTF. The CDR3 nucleotides are TGCAGTGCTAGAGAAGGACAGGGGCATTACTATGGCTACACCTTC.

A word on this clonotype: The junction and the germline gene differ at one end; a read error may be behind it. The chain carries TRBV10-2 and TRBJ1-5; D unclear. Germline values: CDR1 WSHSY, CDR2 SAAADI. This CDR3 spans 13 amino acids. Here the CDR3 reads CASSETGNRPQHF. CDR3 bases: TGCGCCAGCAGTGAGACGGGGAATCGGCCCCAGCATTTT.

This clonotype was counted ten times or more. Here the CDR3 reads CASSLAGGEDTDTQYF. In DNA form, the CDR3 reads TGTGCCAGCAGTTTAGCGGGAGGTGAGGATACAGATACGCAGTATTTT. This rearrangement joins TRBV12-3 or TRBV12-4 to TRBJ2-3; possibly TRBD2 for D (6 bases). This CDR3 spans 16 amino acids. Deletions cut 0 bases from V and 3 bases from J, with 13 bases between.

Ten or more counts support this clonotype. V gene TRBV18 combines with J gene TRBJ1-1, with D maybe TRBD1 (6 bases). The V end lost 2 bases, the J end lost 4 bases, and 8 bases lay between the germline ends. Germline assignment: CDR1 KGHSH and CDR2 LQKENI. This CDR3 has 13 residues. The chain's CDR3 is CASSPKGGTEAFF. CDR3 nucleotide sequence: TGTGCCAGCTCACCAAAAGGGGGCACTGAAGCTTTCTTT.

This clonotype was picked up many times. The chain uses TRBV21-1 and TRBJ2-1; the tabulated D call, TRBD2, remains unverified against the DNA. TRBV21-1 is recorded as a pseudogene. CDR3 length equals 19 residues. The CDR3 region is CASSKALSPGTRTYNEQFF. DNA of the CDR3: TGTGCCAGCAGCAAAGCGCTTTCCCCCGGGACCAGAACCTACAATGAGCAGTTCTTC.

Ten or more counts support this clonotype. This chain connects TRBV5-1 to TRBJ2-7, with D perhaps TRBD1 (6 bases). CDR1 is SGHRS, CDR2 YFSETQ, per germline. This CDR3 contains 13 residues. Trimming cost V 0 bases and J 7 bases, with 11 bases left between them. The CDR3 bases are TGCGCCAGCAGCTTGGGGACAGTAGGAGAGCAGTACTTC. Its translation: CASSLGTVGEQYF. Looking up the rest from reference TRBV5-1 and TRBJ2-7 gives the full variable domain: KAGVTQTPRYLIKTRGQQVTLSCSPISGHRSVSWYQQTPGQGLQFLFEYFSETQRNKGNFPGRFSGRQFSNSRSEMNVSTLELGDSALYLCASSLGTVGEQYFGPGTRLTVT.

This clonotype was counted many times. The V gene is TRBV25-1, the J gene TRBJ2-3, with D possibly TRBD1 on 5 matching bases. The CDR3 contains 16 residues. The germline V gene encodes CDR1 MGHDK and CDR2 SYGVNS. Trimming stripped 1 base from V and 5 bases from J, with 16 bases between. This CDR3 reads CASSELLGHLKDTQYF. The CDR3 DNA reads as TGTGCCAGCAGTGAATTACTGGGGCACCTGAAAGATACGCAGTATTTT.

The table lists this clonotype with many counts. The chain joins TRBV6-5 to TRBJ2-5, with 7 bases fitting TRBD2. V lost 5 bases and J lost 5; bases outside the gene matches: 14. Per germline, CDR1 MNHEY and CDR2 SVGAGI. The CDR3 covers 16 residues. The CDR3 sequence: CASSAGVSGLGETQYF. CDR3 nucleotide sequence: TGTGCCAGCAGTGCCGGTGTTAGCGGGCTCGGGGAGACCCAGTACTTC.

This clonotype came up many times. V gene TRBV12-3 or TRBV12-4 combines with J gene TRBJ1-2, with D perhaps matching TRBD1 (5 bases). CDR3 length: 12 amino acids. Trimming cost V 6 bases and J 4 bases, with 9 bases left between them. The CDR3 spells CASSRDSYGYTF. Here the CDR3 DNA reads TGTGCCAGCAGCCGAGACAGCTATGGCTACACCTTC.

This clonotype was counted ten times or more. The V gene is TRBV6-2 or TRBV6-3, the J gene TRBJ2-7; TRBD1 agrees at 7 bases. CDR3 length: 16 residues. The germline V gene encodes CDR1 MNHEY and CDR2 SVGEGT. Trimming took 5 bases from V and 0 from J; bases not matched to a gene: 10. CDR3: CASSRTMTGNSYEQYF. The CDR3, as DNA: TGTGCCAGCAGTCGCACTATGACAGGGAACTCCTACGAGCAGTACTTC.

This clonotype occurred a few times. The chain is built from TRBV20-1 and TRBJ1-4; the D gene is possibly TRBD1 (6 bases). V was shortened by 2 bases and J by 3 bases, with 10 bases between the two germline ends. Germline CDR1 and CDR2: DFQATT and SNEGSKA (reference sequence). This CDR3 is built from 14 residues. CDR3 bases: TGCAGTGCTAGAAAACAGGGCCCTAATGAAAAACTGTTTTTT. It codes for CSARKQGPNEKLFF.

The chain carries TRBV27 and TRBJ2-1; 10 positions agree with TRBD2. The CDR3 has 15 residues. The germline V gene encodes CDR1 MNHEY and CDR2 SMNVEV (reference sequence). Trimming cost V 2 bases and J 10 bases; bases outside gene matches: 8. The CDR3 nucleotides read TGTGCCAGCAGTTTAAGCGGGAGGGCCCTCGGGGAGCAGTTCTTC. Encoded protein: CASSLSGRALGEQFF.

At least ten counts were recorded for this clonotype. The chain couples TRBV5-1 to TRBJ1-4; D is uncertain. The CDR3 runs 14 residues. V dropped 4 bases and J dropped 6 bases, with 13 bases sitting between them. Germline V gene sequence: CDR1 SGHRS, CDR2 YFSETQ. CDR3 in DNA: TGCGCCAGCAGCCCGGGCGGGAGGGATGAAAAACTGTTTTTT. Translated, it gives CASSPGGRDEKLFF.

The table lists this clonotype with many counts. This chain links TRBV7-2 with TRBJ1-4; 7 nucleotides match TRBD1. Germline V gives CDR1 SGHTA, CDR2 FQGNSA. V shed 5 bases, J shed 3 bases, and the junction held 6 bases outside the gene matches. This CDR3 contains 15 residues. CDR3 bases: TGTGCCAGCAGCAGGGGGCGAGGGGCTAATGAAAAACTGTTTTTT. This codes for CASSRGRGANEKLFF. Supplemented by reference TRBV7-2 and TRBJ1-4, the full variable domain reads GAGVSQSPSNKVTEKGKDVELRCDPISGHTALYWYRQSLGQGLEFLIYFQGNSAPDKSGLPSDRFSAERTGGSVSTLTIQRTQQEDSAVYLCASSRGRGANEKLFFGSGTQLSVL.

This clonotype has at least ten counts. The chain links TRBV5-1 to TRBJ1-1, with 8 bases lining up with TRBD1. V dropped 3 bases and J dropped 1; count of bases not matched to a gene: 2. CDR1 and CDR2 from the germline V gene are SGHRS and YFSETQ. This CDR3 has 14 amino acids. CDR3 bases: TGCGCCAGCAGCTCGGACAGGGCGAACACTGAAGCTTTCTTT. It specifies CASSSDRANTEAFF.

This clonotype was counted many times. V is TRBV11-2 and J is TRBJ2-7; no reliable D call. V was pared by 5 bases and J by 1 base, with 12 bases between. The CDR3 loop spans 14 amino acids. The germline V gene has CDR1 SGHAT and CDR2 FQNNGV. The CDR3 spells CASSHTPESYEQYF. The CDR3 DNA sequence: TGTGCCAGCAGCCATACTCCAGAGTCCTACGAGCAGTACTTC.

This clonotype was seen ten or more times. The CDR3 region is CASSVAQPFTDTQYF. CDR3 sequence (DNA): TGTGCCAGCAGCGTAGCACAGCCCTTCACAGATACGCAGTATTTT. This chain joins TRBV9 and TRBJ2-3; D is uncertain. Germline V gene data show CDR1 as SGDLS and CDR2 as YYNGEE. The CDR3 is made up of 15 amino acids. V lost 0 bases, J lost 2 bases, and 10 bases lay in between.

This clonotype was recorded many times. Here the CDR3 reads CSARYSRTGELFF. Written as DNA, the CDR3 is TGCAGTGCTAGATATTCCAGGACCGGGGAGCTGTTTTTT. The rearrangement joins TRBV20-1 to TRBJ2-2; D uncertain. The CDR3 is 13 amino acids. Germline V gene lookup returns CDR1 DFQATT and CDR2 SNEGSKA (reference sequence). Trimming took 2 bases from V and 5 from J, leaving 9 bases between them.

This clonotype was seen many times. The rearrangement joins TRBV12-3 or TRBV12-4 to TRBJ1-1, with a possible D match to TRBD1 (6 bases). With 4 bases removed from V and 0 bases from J, the gap between germline ends came to 12 bases. The CDR3 totals 15 residues. CDR3 bases: TGTGCCAGCAGTTCGCCTCAGGGGTTGAACACTGAAGCTTTCTTT. Amino acid sequence: CASSSPQGLNTEAFF.

This clonotype has at least ten counts. The chain employs TRBV6-5 and TRBJ1-3, with TRBD1 as a possible D gene (5 bases). Trimming took off 2 bases at V and 0 bases at J, with 8 bases between the two ends. This CDR3 region has 15 residues. In germline, CDR1 is MNHEY, CDR2 SVGAGI. The CDR3 DNA reads TGTGCCAGCAGTTACAGGGGAGCCTCTGGAAACACCATATATTTT. Translated, it gives CASSYRGASGNTIYF.

Ten or more counts support this clonotype. The chain joins TRBV7-3 to TRBJ2-1; 10 bases line up with TRBD2. CDR1 and CDR2 from the germline V gene are SGHTA and FQGTGA. The junction had 4 bases not matched to a gene; V was cut back by 5 bases and J by 9 bases. The CDR3 length is 13 residues. CDR3 amino acids: CASSPSGRTEQFF. The CDR3 DNA is TGTGCCAGCAGCCCTAGCGGGAGAACTGAGCAGTTCTTC. The full variable domain, completed using reference TRBV7-3 and TRBJ2-1, is GAGVSQTPSNKVTEKGKYVELRCDPISGHTALYWYRQSLGQGPEFLIYFQGTGAADDSGLPNDRFFAVRPEGSVSTLKIQRTERGDSAVYLCASSPSGRTEQFFGPGTRLTVL.